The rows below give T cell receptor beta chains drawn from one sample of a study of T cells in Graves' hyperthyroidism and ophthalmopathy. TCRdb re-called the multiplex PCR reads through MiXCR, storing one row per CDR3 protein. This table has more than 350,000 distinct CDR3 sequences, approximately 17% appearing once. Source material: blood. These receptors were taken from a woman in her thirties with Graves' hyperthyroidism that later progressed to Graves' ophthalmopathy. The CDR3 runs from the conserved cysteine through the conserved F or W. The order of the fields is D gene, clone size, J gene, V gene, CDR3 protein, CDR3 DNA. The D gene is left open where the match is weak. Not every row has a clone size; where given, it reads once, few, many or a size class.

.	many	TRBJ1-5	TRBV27	CASSPQGWDQPQHF	TGTGCCAGCAGCCCCCAGGGGTGGGATCAGCCCCAGCATTTT
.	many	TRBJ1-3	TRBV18	CASSPAQGMDTIYF	TGTGCCAGCTCACCAGCGCAGGGTATGGACACCATATATTTT
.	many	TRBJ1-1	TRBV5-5	CATSNPGGLTEAFF	TGTGCCACTTCGAACCCAGGAGGGCTCACTGAAGCTTTCTTT
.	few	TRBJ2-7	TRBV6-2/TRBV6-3	CASSAALGGTPYEQYF	TGTGCCAGCAGTGCGGCTTTAGGGGGAACCCCCTACGAGCAGTACTTC
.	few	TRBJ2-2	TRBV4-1	CASSRTPSGTAESGELFF	TGCGCCAGCAGCCGCACTCCTTCCGGGACGGCAGAGTCCGGGGAGCTGTTTTTT
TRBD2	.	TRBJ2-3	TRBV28	CASSSSGTSGYTTDTQYF	TGTGCCAGCAGTTCGAGCGGGACTAGCGGTTACACAACAGATACGCAGTATTTT
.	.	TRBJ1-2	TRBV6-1	CASRGAPSNYGYTF	TGTGCCAGCAGAGGGGCCCCGTCTAACTATGGCTACACCTTC
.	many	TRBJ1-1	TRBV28	CASSLLGELNTEAFF	TGTGCCAGCAGTTTACTCGGGGAACTAAACACTGAAGCTTTCTTT
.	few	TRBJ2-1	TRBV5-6	CASSLRRGYNEQFF	TGTGCCAGCAGCTTGAGACGGGGGTACAATGAGCAGTTCTTC
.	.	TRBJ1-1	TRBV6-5	CASSYPIGTLGTEAFF	TGTGCCAGCAGTTACCCCATCGGGACATTGGGCACTGAAGCTTTCTTT
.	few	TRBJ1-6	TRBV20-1	CSARDKDRESYNSPLHF	TGCAGTGCTAGAGACAAGGACCGGGAATCGTATAATTCACCCCTCCACTTT
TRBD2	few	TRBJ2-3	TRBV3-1	CASSPARGGSADTQYF	TGTGCCAGCAGCCCGGCCCGCGGCGGGAGCGCAGATACGCAGTATTTT
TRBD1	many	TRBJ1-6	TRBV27	CASSLEGQGFTPLHF	TGTGCCAGCAGTTTAGAGGGACAGGGTTTTACACCCCTCCACTTT
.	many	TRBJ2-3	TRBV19	CASSISRAYTDTQYF	TGTGCCAGTAGTATATCGCGGGCCTACACAGATACGCAGTATTTT
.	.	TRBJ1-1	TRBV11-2	CASSLAAPSEAFF	TGTGCCAGCAGCTTAGCCGCGCCCTCTGAAGCTTTCTTT
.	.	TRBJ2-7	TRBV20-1	CSASNRATSEQYF	TGCAGTGCTAGTAACCGAGCAACCTCAGAGCAGTACTTC
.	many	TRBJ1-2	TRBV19	CASSPSGGDNYGYTF	TGTGCCAGTAGTCCATCGGGGGGAGATAACTATGGCTACACCTTC
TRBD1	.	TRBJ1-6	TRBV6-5	CASSHPRLTGVGNSPLHF	TGTGCCAGCAGTCACCCTCGATTGACAGGGGTTGGAAATTCACCCCTCCACTTT
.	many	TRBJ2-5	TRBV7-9	CASSTTRNQETQYF	TGTGCCAGCAGCACCACGCGCAACCAAGAGACCCAGTACTTC
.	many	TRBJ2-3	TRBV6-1	CASSTPGGQEDTQYF	TGTGCCAGCAGCACGCCCGGGGGGCAAGAAGATACGCAGTATTTT
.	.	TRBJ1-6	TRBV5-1	CASSSKRTENSPLHF	TGCGCCAGCAGCTCAAAAAGGACCGAGAATTCACCCCTCCACTTT
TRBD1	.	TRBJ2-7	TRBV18	CASSLPGTGSYEQYF	TGTGCCAGCTCACTCCCCGGGACAGGGTCGTACGAGCAGTACTTC
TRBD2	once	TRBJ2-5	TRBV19	CASKRTAGVGTQYF	TGTGCCAGTAAGCGCACAGCGGGAGTGGGGACCCAGTACTTC
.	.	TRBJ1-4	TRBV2	CASSDALGVHLGTNEKLFF	TGTGCCAGCAGTGATGCTCTGGGAGTCCACCTTGGCACTAATGAAAAACTGTTTTTT
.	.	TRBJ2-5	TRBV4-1	CASSQGLTAWEYF	TGCGCCAGCAGCCAAGGCTTGACAGCTTGGGAGTACTTC
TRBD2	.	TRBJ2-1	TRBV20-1	CSAPPGTSGRGDMGEQFF	TGCAGTGCCCCGCCCGGGACTAGCGGGAGAGGGGATATGGGGGAGCAGTTCTTC
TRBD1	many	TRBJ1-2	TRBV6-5	CASSYGQGPHGYTF	TGTGCCAGCAGTTACGGACAGGGGCCCCATGGCTACACCTTC
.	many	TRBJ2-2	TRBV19	CASSRGLLNTGELFF	TGTGCCAGTAGCAGGGGACTACTTAACACCGGGGAGCTGTTTTTT
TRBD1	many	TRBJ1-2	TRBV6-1	CASRKRDSSYGYTF	TGTGCCAGCAGAAAAAGGGACAGTAGCTATGGCTACACCTTC
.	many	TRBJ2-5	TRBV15	CATSSPQDSETQYF	TGTGCCACCAGCAGCCCTCAGGACAGTGAGACCCAGTACTTC
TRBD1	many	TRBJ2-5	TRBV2	CATPRGTGVSETQYF	TGTGCCACACCGCGAGGGACAGGGGTTTCGGAGACCCAGTACTTC
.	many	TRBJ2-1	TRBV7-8	CASSPIRTEGNEQFF	TGTGCCAGCAGCCCAATCCGGACCGAGGGCAATGAGCAGTTCTTC
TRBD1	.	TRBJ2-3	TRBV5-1	CASSKDGTGADTQYF	TGCGCCAGCAGCAAGGACGGGACAGGGGCAGATACGCAGTATTTT
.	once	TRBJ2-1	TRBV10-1	CASSEGLEQFF	TGCGCCAGCAGTGAAGGTCTTGAGCAGTTCTTC
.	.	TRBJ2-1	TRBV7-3	CASSLDSDEQFF	TGTGCCAGCAGCTTGGACTCGGATGAGCAGTTCTTC
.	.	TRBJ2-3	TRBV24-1	CATSDLTLGTGTQYF	TGTGCCACCAGTGATTTAACCCTAGGCACAGGTACGCAGTATTTT
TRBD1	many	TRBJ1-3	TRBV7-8	CASSSMTGPGNTIYF	TGTGCCAGCAGCTCAATGACAGGGCCGGGAAACACCATATATTTT
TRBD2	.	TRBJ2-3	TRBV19	CASRVSGNTDTQYF	TGTGCCAGTCGCGTTAGCGGGAACACAGATACGCAGTATTTT
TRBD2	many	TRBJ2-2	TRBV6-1	CASWTSGGFDGELFF	TGTGCCAGTTGGACTAGCGGGGGTTTCGACGGGGAGCTGTTTTTT
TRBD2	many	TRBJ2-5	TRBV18	CASSTGLAGSETQYF	TGTGCCAGCTCAACAGGACTAGCGGGGTCAGAGACCCAGTACTTC
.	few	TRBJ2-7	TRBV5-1	CASSLGGGYYEQYF	TGCGCCAGCAGCTTAGGAGGGGGCTACTACGAGCAGTACTTC
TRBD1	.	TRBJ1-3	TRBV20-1	CSARIPQGALTGNTIYF	TGCAGTGCTAGGATACCACAGGGGGCGTTAACTGGAAACACCATATATTTT
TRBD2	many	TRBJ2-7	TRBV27	CASSFGGRGAAQYF	TGTGCCAGCAGTTTCGGCGGGAGAGGGGCAGCGCAGTACTTC
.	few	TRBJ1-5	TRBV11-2	CASSPGVWSNQPQHF	TGTGCCAGCAGCCCCGGGGTCTGGAGCAATCAGCCCCAGCATTTT
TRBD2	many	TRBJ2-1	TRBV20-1	CSARIGSGRDEQFF	TGCAGTGCTAGGATTGGTAGCGGGAGGGATGAGCAGTTCTTC
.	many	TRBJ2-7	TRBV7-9	CASSASDRPSYEQYF	TGTGCCAGCAGCGCGTCAGACAGGCCGTCCTACGAGCAGTACTTC
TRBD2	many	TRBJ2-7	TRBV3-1	CASRQRKGAGGTYEQYF	TGTGCCAGCAGACAGAGAAAAGGAGCGGGAGGAACCTACGAGCAGTACTTC
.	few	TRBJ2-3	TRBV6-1	CATVTPSTDTQYF	TGTGCCACCGTGACACCATCCACAGATACGCAGTATTTT
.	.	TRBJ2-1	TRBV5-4	CASSRSGWAYNEQFF	TGTGCCAGCAGCCGAAGCGGATGGGCTTACAATGAGCAGTTCTTC
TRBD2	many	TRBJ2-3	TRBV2	CASTRQAGNGDTQYF	TGTGCCAGCACCAGGCAAGCGGGGAATGGGGATACGCAGTATTTT
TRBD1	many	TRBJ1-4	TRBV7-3	CASSLTRQGIREKLFF	TGTGCCAGCAGCCTTACCCGACAGGGCATCCGAGAAAAACTGTTTTTT
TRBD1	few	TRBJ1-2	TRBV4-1	CASSRPGETGHSYGYTF	TGCGCCAGCAGCCGACCGGGGGAGACAGGGCATAGCTATGGCTACACCTTC
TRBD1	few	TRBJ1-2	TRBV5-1	CASSAVPRQGRDYGYTF	TGCGCCAGCAGCGCCGTACCCAGACAGGGGCGAGACTATGGCTACACCTTC
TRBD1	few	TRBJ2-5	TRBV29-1	CSVEDGDRVVQETQYF	TGCAGCGTTGAAGATGGAGACAGGGTGGTACAAGAGACCCAGTACTTC
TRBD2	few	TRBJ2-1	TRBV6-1	CASSEGPAGYNEQFF	TGTGCCAGCAGTGAAGGCCCAGCGGGATACAATGAGCAGTTCTTC
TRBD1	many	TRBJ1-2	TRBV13	CASRTLGTGAGYTF	TGTGCCAGCAGAACACTCGGGACAGGGGCTGGCTACACCTTC
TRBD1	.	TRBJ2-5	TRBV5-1	CASSKGSGGGETQYF	TGCGCCAGCAGCAAAGGATCAGGGGGCGGGGAGACCCAGTACTTC
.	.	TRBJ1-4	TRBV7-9	CAGSPGQANEKLFF	TGTGCCGGCAGCCCGGGCCAGGCGAATGAAAAACTGTTTTTT
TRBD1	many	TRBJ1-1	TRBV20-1	CSARDRDRGFTEAFF	TGCAGTGCTAGAGATCGGGACAGGGGTTTCACTGAAGCTTTCTTT